This T cell receptor (beta chain) was found in a study of shared clonotypes between healthy human individuals. Findings and caveats of the study: All-four-donor shared clonotypes had higher generation probabilities than non-shared clonotypes did. In the sorted subsets, rarefaction showed sequencing was incomplete despite large depth.

This clone was counted once. Its antigen is still unknown. Only in-frame clones appear in the TCRdb table, and some are missing; sequencing was by immunoSEQ multiplex PCR. This sample has more than 1 million clones, with approximately 80% found just once. The TCR sequence derives from a man between 18 and 35 years old in good health. Some clones in this sample may be carry-over from other donors' samples. Sequencing input: memory CD4+ T cells from PBMCs. The subset is: CD45RA-negative fraction.

The CDR3 DNA sequence: TGCGCCAGCAGCTTGGGTCGCGGGATAACCTACAATGAGCAGTTCTTC. Amino acids: CASSLGRGITYNEQFF. The rearrangement uses TRBV5-1 and TRBJ2-1; tentatively, D is TRBD2 (6 bases). The CDR3 sequence is 16 residues long. Deletions cut 0 bases from V and 2 bases from J, with 12 bases between. Germline CDR1 reads SGHRS; CDR2 reads YFSETQ.